This entry lists 2 T cell receptor beta chains sequenced from one sample in a study of shared clonotypes between healthy human individuals. The protocol was immunoSEQ multiplex PCR, while the TCRdb copy is restricted to in-frame clones and leaves out a portion. Among some 1,900,000 clones listed, about 95% were seen once. CD8 cells regarded as naive lacked CD45RO, were positively chosen for CCR7, and omitted terminally differentiated effector memory CD45RA+ cells. Source material: naive CD8+ T cells sorted from blood. These receptors were obtained from a man aged 18-30 years in good health.

This chain uses TRBV5-6 with TRBJ2-5; 9 nucleotides match TRBD1. CDR3 length: 15 residues. The germline CDR1 and CDR2 sequences are SGHDT and YYEEEE. Trimming at V came to 3 bases and at J to 1 base, leaving 4 bases not matched to a gene. For the CDR3, the DNA is TGTGCCAGCAGCTGGGGGACAGGGACCCAAGAGACCCAGTACTTC. As protein: CASSWGTGTQETQYF.

V and J are TRBV19 and TRBJ1-5; D possibly corresponds to TRBD1 (5 bases). Trimming took off 3 bases at V and 6 bases at J, with 9 bases between the two ends. Germline V gives CDR1 LNHDA, CDR2 SQIVND (reference sequence). The CDR3 covers 13 residues. CDR3 DNA sequence: TGTGCCAGTAGTATTCAGGGTCCTCAGCCCCAGCATTTT. It encodes CASSIQGPQPQHF. Full variable domain (outside the CDR3, taken from reference TRBV19 and TRBJ1-5): DGGITQSPKYLFRKEGQNVTLSCEQNLNHDAMYWYRQDPGQGLRLIYYSQIVNDFQKGDIAEGYSVSREKKESFPLTVTSAQKNPTAFYLCASSIQGPQPQHFGDGTRLSIL.